The 29 T cell receptor beta chains below were found in one sample sequenced in a study of response to subunit inactivated influenza vaccine. TCRdb ran MiXCR on the RT-PCR reads and lists one entry per CDR3 protein. The sample has 500,000 to 600,000 distinct CDR3 sequences; 6.5% to 8% are singletons. Sequenced here: PBMCs from blood, sampled around 25 months after vaccination. The receptors were sampled from a man between 50 and 75 years old who received an inactivated influenza vaccine.

In this sample, this clonotype turned up a few times. The rearrangement uses TRBV28 and TRBJ1-1; tentative D call: TRBD1 (6 bases). CDR1 and CDR2 from the germline V gene are MDHEN and SYDVKM. V was trimmed by 6 bases and J by 11 bases, leaving 25 bases between them. The CDR3 spans 15 residues. Here the CDR3 DNA reads TGTGCCAGCAGGCCACCCCTCGGGGGCGTAATTTTGGCTTTCTTT. Protein sequence: CASRPPLGGVILAFF.

The CDR3 loop reads CASSLVGSSNTGELFF. DNA of the CDR3: TGCGCCAGCAGCTTGGTGGGCAGCTCGAACACCGGGGAGCTGTTTTTT. This chain connects TRBV5-1 to TRBJ2-2; no clear D. Trimming removed 0 bases from V and 0 bases from J, with 9 bases in between. This CDR3 contains 16 residues. CDR1 is SGHRS and CDR2 is YFSETQ in the germline V gene.

This chain links TRBV4-3 with TRBJ1-6; D call uncertain. The CDR3 runs to 15 residues. Germline CDR1 is LGHNA and CDR2 is YSLEER. Trimming took 0 bases from V and 9 from J, leaving 12 bases between them. This CDR3 reads CASSQDPAAGSPLHF. The CDR3 bases are TGCGCCAGCAGCCAAGACCCGGCGGCCGGTTCACCCCTCCACTTT.

The genes are TRBV4-2 and TRBJ2-5; 14 positions agree with TRBD2. This CDR3 contains 17 residues. The germline V gene has CDR1 LGHNA and CDR2 YNFKEQ. The junction had 5 bases not matched to a gene; V was cut back by 1 base and J by 4 bases. The chain's CDR3 is CASSQGVGLAGVETQYF. CDR3 bases: TGTGCCAGCAGCCAAGGGGTGGGACTAGCGGGGGTAGAGACCCAGTACTTC.

This clonotype was observed many times. This rearrangement joins TRBV29-1 to TRBJ2-5, with 8 bases matching TRBD1. J was trimmed by 5 bases and V by 6 bases; bases with no gene match: 8. Germline CDR1 is SQVTM and CDR2 is ANQGSEA. CDR3 size: 13 residues. CDR3 sequence: CSVDRQGKETQYF. CDR3 sequence (DNA): TGCAGCGTAGACCGACAGGGGAAGGAGACCCAGTACTTC.

This clonotype has a count of ten or more. The chain carries TRBV12-3 or TRBV12-4 and TRBJ1-2; D gene unclear. CDR3 size: 12 residues. Trimming took off 3 bases at V and 4 bases at J, with 6 bases between the two ends. CDR3 nucleotide sequence: TGTGCCAGCAGTTTTCGAATCTATGGCTACACCTTC. It yields the protein CASSFRIYGYTF.

This clonotype was seen at least ten times. The V and J genes are TRBV6-5 and TRBJ2-5; 8 bases match TRBD2. The CDR3 is 15 amino acids. V lost 5 bases, J lost 5 bases, and 10 bases stayed unmatched. Germline V gives CDR1 MNHEY, CDR2 SVGAGI. For the CDR3, the DNA is TGTGCCAGCAGTACTACTGGGACTAGGACGGAGACCCAGTACTTC. Its translation is CASSTTGTRTETQYF.

This clonotype has ten or more counts. The gene calls are TRBV7-2 and TRBJ2-3; possibly TRBD2 for D (6 bases). Per the germline V gene, CDR1 is SGHTA and CDR2 is FQGNSA. V lost 3 bases to trimming and J lost 0 bases, with 10 bases between them. The length of the CDR3 is 15 residues. The CDR3: CASSLGLPSTDTQYF. CDR3 nucleotides: TGTGCCAGCAGCTTGGGACTCCCTAGCACAGATACGCAGTATTTT.

This clonotype has at least ten counts. The J gene is TRBJ1-2, the V gene TRBV6-1, with no clear D. In germline, CDR1 is MNHNS, CDR2 SASEGT. The CDR3 loop spans 12 amino acids. The germline V and J ends were trimmed by 3 bases and 4 bases, with 6 bases remaining between them. CDR3: CASSETFYGYTF. The CDR3 DNA reads as TGTGCCAGCAGTGAGACTTTCTATGGCTACACCTTC.

This clonotype was picked up many times. V is TRBV12-3 or TRBV12-4 and J is TRBJ2-5; TRBD2 matches 9 bases. The CDR3 has 17 residues. V was clipped by 2 bases and J by 5 bases; unmatched bases: 12. The CDR3 is CASSLSVGGRASETQYF. The CDR3 DNA reads as TGTGCCAGCAGTTTAAGTGTCGGCGGGAGGGCCTCGGAGACCCAGTACTTC.

The chain employs TRBV20-1 and TRBJ1-1; D is possibly TRBD1 (6 bases). The CDR3 has 16 residues. Trimming took 6 bases from V and 3 from J, leaving 23 bases between them. Per the germline V gene, CDR1 is DFQATT and CDR2 is SNEGSKA (reference sequence). In DNA form, the CDR3 reads TGCAGTGCCCGGGACATTAGTTTACGTCAAGACACTGAAGCTTTCTTT. Translation gives CSARDISLRQDTEAFF.

This clonotype showed up just a few times. The rearrangement uses TRBV9 and TRBJ2-3; tentative D call: TRBD2 (6 bases). The CDR3 is 16 residues long. CDR1 and CDR2 from the germline V gene are SGDLS and YYNGEE. Trimming took 4 bases from V and 0 from J, leaving 15 bases between them. CDR3 in DNA: TGTGCCAGCAGCCCTAGCGTCCGTGCTAGCACAGATACGCAGTATTTT. Its translation: CASSPSVRASTDTQYF.

The V gene is TRBV4-1, the J gene TRBJ1-2; weak D call: TRBD1 (5 bases). CDR3 length equals 16 residues. V was cut by 4 bases and J by 0 bases, with 15 bases left in between. Germline CDR1 and CDR2: MGHRA and YSYEKL. Here the CDR3 reads CASSRDLSGSNYGYTF. CDR3 DNA: TGCGCCAGCAGCCGGGATCTTTCAGGGTCTAACTATGGCTACACCTTC.

In its sample, this clonotype was seen many times. The chain links TRBV5-1 to TRBJ2-3, with 8 bases identical to TRBD2. The CDR3 runs 15 residues. V lost 4 bases, J lost 4 bases, and 8 bases stayed unmatched. Germline V gene data show CDR1 as SGHRS and CDR2 as YFSETQ. CDR3 protein: CASSKQAGVADTQYF. The DNA for the CDR3 is TGCGCCAGCAGCAAACAAGCGGGAGTGGCAGATACGCAGTATTTT.

This clonotype has a count of ten or more. The chain joins TRBV12-3 or TRBV12-4 to TRBJ2-1; 11 nucleotides align to TRBD2. The CDR3 extends over 18 amino acids. V lost 3 bases and J lost 0; bases outside the gene matches: 7. CDR3 in DNA: TGTGCCAGCAGTTTTTCCGGGACTAGCGGAGCCTCCTACAATGAGCAGTTCTTC. Protein: CASSFSGTSGASYNEQFF.

This rearrangement joins TRBV28 to TRBJ2-7; D gene ambiguous. The CDR3 contains 12 residues. The germline V gene encodes CDR1 MDHEN and CDR2 SYDVKM. Trimming took off 7 bases at V and 0 bases at J, with 7 bases between the two ends. Written as DNA, the CDR3 is TGTGCCAGCACCAGCAGCTCCTACGAGCAGTACTTC. Translation: CASTSSSYEQYF.

The chain couples TRBV9 to TRBJ2-2; TRBD2 aligns across 13 bases. Germline trimming cut 4 bases from V and 5 bases from J; bases unmatched to any gene: 5. This CDR3 has 16 amino acids. Germline CDR1 reads SGDLS; CDR2 reads YYNGEE. In DNA form, the CDR3 reads TGTGCCAGCAGCCTCCGACTAGCGGGGGGTACCGGGGAGCTGTTTTTT. This gives the protein CASSLRLAGGTGELFF.

This clonotype occurred a few times. This CDR3 reads CASSPRSSSIVSKETQYF. CDR3 DNA: TGTGCCAGCTCACCAAGGTCAAGTTCAATCGTCTCTAAAGAGACCCAGTACTTC. The chain recombines TRBV18 with TRBJ2-5; the D is unclear. CDR1 is KGHSH and CDR2 is LQKENI in the germline V gene. With 2 bases removed from V and 3 bases from J, the gap between germline ends came to 22 bases. The CDR3 sequence is 18 residues long.

This clonotype was counted many times. The genes are TRBV12-3 or TRBV12-4 and TRBJ2-7, with a weak D call TRBD1 (6 bases). The CDR3 extends over 14 amino acids. V dropped 5 bases and J dropped 5 bases, with 16 bases sitting between them. The CDR3 loop reads CASSTRGGSNEQYF. Here the CDR3 DNA reads TGTGCCAGCAGTACCCGAGGGGGTTCAAACGAGCAGTACTTC.

On this clonotype itself: A much bigger clone sits one base away, suggesting this may be a read error. V and J are TRBV20-1 and TRBJ2-7; 8 nucleotides align to TRBD2. The germline V gene encodes CDR1 DFQATT and CDR2 SNEGSKA (reference sequence). The CDR3 is made up of 13 amino acids. CDR3 in amino acids: CGASQRENGEQYF. The CDR3 nucleotides are TGCGGTGCTAGCCAGCGGGAGAACGGCGAGCAGTACTTC.

The V gene is TRBV12-3 or TRBV12-4, the J gene TRBJ1-2; TRBD1 agrees at 8 bases. The length of the CDR3 is 16 residues. Trimming took 6 bases from V and 4 from J; bases not matched to a gene: 13. CDR3 nucleotide sequence: TGTGCCAGCAGCTCCCGGGCAGGGGGCCCTGCCTATGGCTACACCTTC. Translation: CASSSRAGGPAYGYTF.

There are a few counts of this clonotype. This chain joins TRBV6-5 and TRBJ2-1; D is uncertain. Trimming removed 5 bases at V and 3 bases at J, with 14 bases between. This CDR3 spans 15 amino acids. Germline V gene data show CDR1 as MNHEY and CDR2 as SVGAGI. The CDR3, as DNA: TGTGCCAGCAGTCCCGAGTATTCGAACTACAATGAGCAGTTCTTC. This gives the protein CASSPEYSNYNEQFF.

The chain employs TRBV4-3 and TRBJ2-7, with D perhaps TRBD1 or TRBD2 (5 bases each). The V and J ends lost 1 base and 5 bases respectively, with 15 bases between them. The CDR3 length is 15 residues. The germline V gene has CDR1 LGHNA and CDR2 YSLEER. The CDR3 reads CASSQGRSGRDEQYF. CDR3 DNA: TGCGCCAGCAGCCAAGGACGGTCGGGGCGCGACGAGCAGTACTTC.

This clonotype was recorded a few times. The chain joins TRBV20-1 to TRBJ2-5, with TRBD2 identical over 10 bases. The CDR3 contains 14 residues. The V segment lost 5 bases and the J segment 4 bases; nucleotides outside the gene matches: 7. Germline loops: CDR1 DFQATT, CDR2 SNEGSKA (reference sequence). In DNA form, the CDR3 reads TGCAGTGCTGCCCTACTAGCGGGACCAGAGACCCAGTACTTC. It translates to CSAALLAGPETQYF.

The table lists this clonotype with a few counts. The chain combines TRBV19 with TRBJ1-1; D is unclear. This CDR3 contains 16 residues. The V end was cut by 7 bases, the J end by 1 base, with 19 bases between. CDR1 is LNHDA and CDR2 is SQIVND in the germline V gene (reference sequence). CDR3: CASINSGFWENTEAFF. The CDR3 DNA is TGTGCCAGTATTAACTCGGGATTTTGGGAGAACACTGAAGCTTTCTTT. Based on the CDR3 plus reference TRBV19 and TRBJ1-1, the full variable domain is DGGITQSPKYLFRKEGQNVTLSCEQNLNHDAMYWYRQDPGQGLRLIYYSQIVNDFQKGDIAEGYSVSREKKESFPLTVTSAQKNPTAFYLCASINSGFWENTEAFFGQGTRLTVV.

In this sample, this clonotype turned up many times. This chain uses TRBV28 with TRBJ2-1; D is uncertain. The V and J ends lost 5 bases and 6 bases respectively, with 11 bases between them. Germline V lookup: CDR1 MDHEN, CDR2 SYDVKM. CDR3 size: 13 residues. The CDR3 coding sequence is TGTGCCAGCAGTCTCCGGGCTCGCAATGAGCAGTTCTTC. It specifies CASSLRARNEQFF.

V is TRBV29-1 and J is TRBJ1-1, with a possible D match to TRBD1 (5 bases). Trimming shortened V by 2 bases and J by 5 bases, and 9 bases separated the two germline ends. Germline CDR1 SQVTM, CDR2 ANQGSEA. The CDR3 has 12 amino acids. CDR3 DNA sequence: TGCAGCGTTGAACAGGGATATACTGAAGCTTTCTTT. Protein product: CSVEQGYTEAFF. Using reference TRBV29-1 and TRBJ1-1 for the parts outside the CDR3, the full variable domain is SAVISQKPSRDICQRGTSLTIQCQVDSQVTMMFWYRQQPGQSLTLIATANQGSEATYESGFVIDKFPISRPNLTFSTLTVSNMSPEDSSIYLCSVEQGYTEAFFGQGTRLTVV.

The sample holds a few counts of this clonotype. The rearrangement uses TRBV7-8 and TRBJ2-5, with TRBD1 identical over 11 bases. V was pared by 1 base and J by 4 bases, with 8 bases of the junction left unmatched. The CDR3 contains 17 residues. CDR1 SGHVS and CDR2 FQNEAQ come from the germline V gene. The CDR3 region is CASSLVSPGTGGETQYF. CDR3 bases: TGTGCCAGCAGCTTAGTTAGCCCCGGGACAGGGGGAGAGACCCAGTACTTC.

The chain combines TRBV19 with TRBJ2-2; TRBD2 aligns across 7 bases. The CDR3 consists of 12 residues. Germline loops: CDR1 LNHDA, CDR2 SQIVND (reference sequence). Germline trimming cut 11 bases from V and 6 bases from J; bases unmatched to any gene: 6. The CDR3 coding sequence is TGTGCCGCGGCTCGGGAGGCCGGGGAGCTGTTTTTT. It specifies CAAAREAGELFF.